Presented here are 23 T cell receptor beta chains from one specimen sequenced in a study of cytomegalovirus exposure and HLA in healthy donors. PCR was performed using 60 Vbeta and 13 Jbeta primers. The assay was immunoSEQ multiplex PCR, and TCRdb's table has in-frame clones only and misses some. The table lists 80,000 or so clones, approximately 65% of them singletons. Sequencing input: PBMCs. These receptors were obtained from a male donor in good health and CMV-seropositive.

V is TRBV19 and J is TRBJ1-1, with D possibly TRBD1 on 5 matching bases. CDR1 and CDR2 from the germline V gene are LNHDA and SQIVND (reference sequence). The CDR3 runs to 14 residues. Trimming left V 5 bases short and J 6 bases short, with 16 bases between. CDR3: CASSPWRGGAEAFF. As DNA, the CDR3 is TGTGCCAGTAGTCCCTGGCGGGGAGGGGCTGAAGCTTTCTTT.

This clone was seen once. V usage is TRBV19 and J usage is TRBJ1-1; the D is unclear. The CDR3 sequence is 15 residues long. Germline V gives CDR1 LNHDA, CDR2 SQIVND (reference sequence). Deletions cut 3 bases from V and 1 base from J, with 12 bases between. In DNA, the CDR3 is TGTGCCAGTAGTATTACGGGTTACTCGAACACTGAAGCTTTCTTT. The encoded protein is CASSITGYSNTEAFF.

Written as DNA, the CDR3 is TGTGCCAGCAGCCCATCCGGGGTCAGGCCTGGGGCCAACGTCCTGACTTTC. Amino acids: CASSPSGVRPGANVLTF. The chain has TRBV14 and TRBJ2-6, with a weak D call TRBD2 (5 bases). The CDR3 extends over 17 amino acids. Germline CDR1 is SGHDN and CDR2 is FVKESK. The V gene lost 4 bases and the J gene lost 2 bases, with 15 bases spanning the gap.

The V gene is TRBV30, the J gene TRBJ1-3, with 7 nucleotides matching TRBD1. V gave up 0 bases and J gave up 0 bases; unmatched junction bases: 2. The CDR3 runs to 15 residues. The germline V gene encodes CDR1 GTSNPN and CDR2 SVGIG (reference sequence). The CDR3 region has the DNA TGTGCCTGGAGTGTCCGGACAGGCTCTGGAAACACCATATATTTT. It specifies CAWSVRTGSGNTIYF.

This clone has just one count. The chain couples TRBV19 to TRBJ2-7; TRBD2 is a possible D gene (5 bases). The CDR3 spans 12 residues. Germline lookup yields CDR1 LNHDA and CDR2 SQIVND (reference sequence). The V end was cut by 5 bases, the J end by 5 bases, with 10 bases between. The CDR3 sequence: CASSLLGDEQYF. The CDR3 DNA reads as TGTGCCAGTAGTTTACTAGGAGACGAGCAGTACTTC. Combining the CDR3 with reference TRBV19 and TRBJ2-7 gives the whole variable domain DGGITQSPKYLFRKEGQNVTLSCEQNLNHDAMYWYRQDPGQGLRLIYYSQIVNDFQKGDIAEGYSVSREKKESFPLTVTSAQKNPTAFYLCASSLLGDEQYFGPGTRLTVT.

This chain joins TRBV6-1 and TRBJ1-1, with TRBD1 matching 7 bases. Looked up from germline, CDR1 is MNHNS and CDR2 is SASEGT. The CDR3 is 12 amino acids. Trimming took 4 bases from V and 11 from J; bases not matched to a gene: 7. Written as DNA, the CDR3 is TGTGCCAGCAGTGCCCTACAGGGGCGCGCTTTCTTT. This codes for CASSALQGRAFF.

The genes are TRBV15 and TRBJ2-6; weak D call: TRBD2 (6 bases). The CDR3 length is 15 residues. Between the trimmed V and J ends, which lost 3 bases and 4 bases, there was a span of 10 bases. Looked up from germline, CDR1 is LNHNV and CDR2 is YYDKDF (reference sequence). Here the CDR3 reads CATSRGGPGANVLTF. CDR3 nucleotide sequence: TGTGCCACCAGCAGGGGAGGTCCAGGGGCCAACGTCCTGACTTTC.

The chain employs TRBV5-6 and TRBJ2-4; tentatively, D is TRBD2 (7 bases). Per germline, CDR1 SGHDT and CDR2 YYEEEE. CDR3 length: 15 amino acids. V lost 4 bases and J 9 bases, leaving 20 bases between the germline ends. CDR3 sequence reads: CASSGGGQRRGIQYF. The CDR3 region has the DNA TGTGCCAGCAGCGGGGGGGGACAAAGGAGGGGCATTCAGTACTTC. Combining the CDR3 with reference TRBV5-6 and TRBJ2-4 gives the whole variable domain DAGVTQSPTHLIKTRGQQVTLRCSPKSGHDTVSWYQQALGQGPQFIFQYYEEEERQRGNFPDRFSGHQFPNYSSELNVNALLLGDSALYLCASSGGGQRRGIQYFGAGTRLSVL.

The chain couples TRBV7-2 to TRBJ2-3, with D possibly matching TRBD1 (6 bases). The CDR3 contains 11 residues. The V gene lost 5 bases and the J gene lost 9 bases, with 9 bases spanning the gap. Germline V gene data show CDR1 as SGHTA and CDR2 as FQGNSA. CDR3 in amino acids: CASSPRGTQYF. In DNA, the CDR3 is TGTGCCAGCAGCCCCAGGGGAACGCAGTATTTT.

This clone was observed a handful of times. The chain recombines TRBV11-3 with TRBJ2-5, with a tentative D call TRBD2 (6 bases). The germline CDR1 and CDR2 sequences are SGHNT and YENEEA. This CDR3 has 14 amino acids. Trimming stripped 2 bases from V and 3 bases from J, with 10 bases between. The CDR3 nucleotides are TGTGCCAGCAGCTTATACCCTAGCGAAGAGACCCAGTACTTC. It encodes CASSLYPSEETQYF.

The V call is TRBV4-1, the J call TRBJ1-5; D uncertain. CDR3 length equals 13 residues. The ends were cut back, 1 base at V and 6 bases at J, with 7 bases in the middle. CDR1 is MGHRA, CDR2 YSYEKL, per germline. The chain's CDR3 is CASSQGAPQPQHF. The CDR3 nucleotides read TGCGCCAGCAGCCAAGGGGCCCCTCAGCCCCAGCATTTT.

V usage is TRBV5-4 and J usage is TRBJ1-1, with TRBD1 matching over 10 bases. V lost 5 bases, J lost 10 bases, and 8 bases stayed unmatched. The CDR3 consists of 13 residues. Germline assignment: CDR1 SGHNT and CDR2 YYREEE (reference sequence). The CDR3 nucleotides read TGTGCCAGCAGATCAGACAGGGGGCACCCAGCTTTCTTT. Translated, it gives CASRSDRGHPAFF.

This clone has only one observation. This chain uses TRBV19 with TRBJ2-1; D might be TRBD2 (6 bases). Trimming took 3 bases from V and 1 from J, leaving 10 bases between them. This CDR3 has 15 residues. From germline, CDR1 is LNHDA and CDR2 SQIVND (reference sequence). As DNA, the CDR3 is TGTGCCAGTAGTATGGAGGGGCCTTCCTACAATGAGCAGTTCTTC. It yields the protein CASSMEGPSYNEQFF.

This clone was detected only a few times. The V call is TRBV28, the J call TRBJ1-2; D is possibly TRBD1 (6 bases). Germline CDR1 is MDHEN and CDR2 is SYDVKM. The CDR3 covers 17 residues. Trimming shortened V by 7 bases and J by 0 bases, and 21 bases separated the two germline ends. DNA for the CDR3: TGTGCCAGCACCCCACAGGGAGGGTTGGTAGCTAACTATGGCTACACCTTC. Amino acids: CASTPQGGLVANYGYTF.

In its sample, this clone was seen a few times. The chain joins TRBV5-1 to TRBJ2-1, with 8 bases matching TRBD2. Germline CDR1 and CDR2: SGHRS and YFSETQ. The trim removed 0 bases at V and 7 bases at J, leaving 9 bases unmatched. The CDR3 is 16 residues long. As DNA, the CDR3 is TGCGCCAGCAGCTTGGAAGTCGGGGGGGCGCAAAATGAGCAGTTCTTC. The encoded protein is CASSLEVGGAQNEQFF.

A remark on this clone: At one of its ends the junction is not consistent with the germline gene, which may arise from a read error. V and J are TRBV7-7 and TRBJ2-2, with D possibly TRBD2 on 6 matching bases. Germline CDR1 and CDR2: SSHAT and FNYEAQ (reference sequence). This CDR3 comprises 13 residues. The CDR3 coding sequence is TGTGCTAGCAGTCTCGGGGAGGCCGGGGAGCTGTTTTTT. Translation gives CASSLGEAGELFF.

The chain uses TRBV28 and TRBJ1-1; 9 nucleotides agree with TRBD1. This CDR3 comprises 13 residues. Germline V lookup: CDR1 MDHEN, CDR2 SYDVKM. V was pared by 5 bases and J by 6 bases, with 4 bases of the junction left unmatched. CDR3 DNA: TGTGCCAGCAGTACAGGGGGCAAGGCTGAAGCTTTCTTT. Translating it yields CASSTGGKAEAFF.

The gene calls are TRBV5-6 and TRBJ2-7; 7 nucleotides align to TRBD2. Germline V gene lookup returns CDR1 SGHDT and CDR2 YYEEEE. Trimming took 0 bases from V and 6 from J; bases not matched to a gene: 21. The length of the CDR3 is 19 residues. The CDR3 nucleotides read TGTGCCAGCAGCTTGGAGGGAGGGCCTCTGGAATCCCCTTACGGCGAGCAGTACTTC. Its translation is CASSLEGGPLESPYGEQYF.

This clone was observed a handful of times. This chain uses TRBV28 with TRBJ2-5; 7 bases are shared with TRBD1. This CDR3 is 14 amino acids long. V dropped 5 bases and J dropped 1; count of bases not matched to a gene: 4. CDR1 is MDHEN, CDR2 SYDVKM, per germline. The CDR3 sequence is CASSTGQSQETQYF. CDR3 in DNA: TGTGCCAGCAGTACGGGACAGTCCCAAGAGACCCAGTACTTC.

The chain recombines TRBV10-3 with TRBJ1-1; D not resolved. V was trimmed by 3 bases and J by 1 base, leaving 6 bases between them. This CDR3 region has 13 residues. CDR1 ENHRY and CDR2 SYGVKD come from the germline V gene. CDR3 DNA sequence: TGTGCCATCAGTGAAGAGGAGAACACTGAAGCTTTCTTT. Translation gives CAISEEENTEAFF.

The CDR3 coding sequence is TGTGCCAGCAGCCCGGATAGGGGAACGAACTATGGCTACACCTTC. It codes for CASSPDRGTNYGYTF. V usage is TRBV7-8 and J usage is TRBJ1-2, with D perhaps TRBD1 (5 bases). Trimming took off 5 bases at V and 2 bases at J, with 15 bases between the two ends. CDR3 size: 15 residues. CDR1 is SGHVS and CDR2 is FQNEAQ in the germline V gene.

The chain links TRBV7-6 to TRBJ2-5; 7 bases are a match to TRBD2. The J call may be mistaken, given a closer DNA end match to TRBJ2-7. The germline V gene encodes CDR1 SGHVS and CDR2 FNYEAQ. This CDR3 is built from 14 residues. In nucleotides, the CDR3 is TGTGCCAGCAGCCCGCGGGGGATGGTCTACGAGCAGTACTTC. Translating it yields CASSPRGMVYEQYF.

The chain is built from TRBV27 and TRBJ1-5, with D perhaps TRBD1 (5 bases). The V and J ends lost 5 bases and 0 bases respectively, with 17 bases between them. The V gene's germline CDR1 is MNHEY and CDR2 SMNVEV (reference sequence). This CDR3 is 17 amino acids long. CDR3 DNA: TGTGCCAGCAGTAAACAGGTTGGGGGGAATAGCAATCAGCCCCAGCATTTT. Translating gives CASSKQVGGNSNQPQHF.